This TCR beta chain was profiled in a study of blood T cell repertoires in COVID-19. There are 15 residues in the CDR3. Germline V gene lookup returns CDR1 KGHSH and CDR2 LQKENI. The germline V and J ends were trimmed by 0 bases and 0 bases, with 6 bases remaining between them. Generated by immunoSEQ multiplex PCR, the TCRdb table keeps only in-frame clones and is missing some. The data hold 400,000 or so clones, with roughly nine tenths observed a single time. Clinical histories supplied by participants themselves formed the basis of cohort assignment. The V call is TRBV18, the J call TRBJ1-3; D is ambiguous. This TCR was recovered from a man aged 25-40 years who had recovered from COVID-19. The specimen was PBMCs or T cells enriched from blood (not recorded which). The CDR3 protein is CASSPPAGSGNTIYF. CDR3 nucleotides: TGTGCCAGCTCACCACCCGCAGGCTCTGGAAACACCATATATTTT.